What follows is one T cell receptor (beta chain) and its context. The antigen is not known. Germline CDR1 is DFQATT and CDR2 is SNEGSKA (reference sequence). The CDR3 has 16 amino acids. The J segment lost 4 bases and the V segment lost 0 bases, leaving 8 bases of the junction unmatched. These data come from a study of CD8 T cells in Susac syndrome. Overall study findings and caveats: In total CD8+ repertoires, sixteen Susac-specific public clones were found, and in CD8+ TEMRA repertoires, several were found. Susac CD8+ clonal expansion peaked in TEMRA cells and active patients.

Random hexamers were used to reverse transcribe about 0.45 to 1 ug of RNA. TCRdb ran MiXCR on the immunoSEQ multiplex PCR reads and lists one entry per CDR3 protein. The sample holds approximately 190,000 distinct CDR3 sequences; about 95% are singletons and the top ten take around 0.16%. The sequencing sample was made of CD8+ T cells from PBMCs. This receptor was obtained from a human donor with Susac syndrome. This chain joins TRBV20-1 and TRBJ2-2; 7 positions agree with TRBD1. The CDR3 loop reads CSARDLEGGITGELFF. In DNA, the CDR3 is TGCAGTGCTAGAGATCTAGAAGGGGGCATCACCGGGGAGCTGTTTTTT.